The present T cell receptor (beta chain) was sequenced within a study of technical replicates of blood from a few donors. Deletions cut 0 bases from V and 1 base from J, with 6 bases between. The CDR3 has 14 amino acids. Germline CDR1 SGDLS, CDR2 YYNGEE. Repertoires were generated with immunoSEQ multiplex PCR, while TCRdb's copy carries only in-frame clones and drops some. The data hold fewer than 70,000 clones, with 86% observed a single time. This TCR came from a human donor in good health. Some clones in this sample may be carry-over from other donors' samples. Sequencing was carried out using PBMCs. The chain links TRBV9 to TRBJ2-3; the D is unclear. The CDR3 DNA reads TGTGCCAGCAGCGTAGTCTCCGGCACAGATACGCAGTATTTT. Translation gives CASSVVSGTDTQYF.